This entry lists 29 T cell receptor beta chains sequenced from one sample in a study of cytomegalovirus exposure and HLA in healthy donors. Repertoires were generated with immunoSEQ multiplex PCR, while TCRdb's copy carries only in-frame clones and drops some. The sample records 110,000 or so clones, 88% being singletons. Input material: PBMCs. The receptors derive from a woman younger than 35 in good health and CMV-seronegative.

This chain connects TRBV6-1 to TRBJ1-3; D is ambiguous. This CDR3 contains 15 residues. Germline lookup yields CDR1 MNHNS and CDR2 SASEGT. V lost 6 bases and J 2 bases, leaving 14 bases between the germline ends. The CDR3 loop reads CASSPWSVAGNTIYF. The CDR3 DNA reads TGTGCCAGCAGCCCTTGGTCAGTTGCTGGAAACACCATATATTTT.

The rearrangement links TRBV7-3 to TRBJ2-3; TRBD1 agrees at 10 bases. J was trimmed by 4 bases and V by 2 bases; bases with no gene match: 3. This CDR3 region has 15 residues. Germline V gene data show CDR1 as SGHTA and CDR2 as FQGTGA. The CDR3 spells CASSLSGTGADTQYF. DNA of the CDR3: TGTGCCAGCAGCTTATCCGGGACAGGGGCAGATACGCAGTATTTT.

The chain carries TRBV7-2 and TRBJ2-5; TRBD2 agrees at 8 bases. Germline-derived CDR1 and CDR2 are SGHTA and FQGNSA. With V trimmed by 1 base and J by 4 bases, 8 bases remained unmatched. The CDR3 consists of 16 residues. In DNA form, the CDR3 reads TGTGCCAGCAGCTTAGATAACGGGGGGGCTGGAGAGACCCAGTACTTC. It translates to CASSLDNGGAGETQYF. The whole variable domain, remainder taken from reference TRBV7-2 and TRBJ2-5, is GAGVSQSPSNKVTEKGKDVELRCDPISGHTALYWYRQSLGQGLEFLIYFQGNSAPDKSGLPSDRFSAERTGGSVSTLTIQRTQQEDSAVYLCASSLDNGGAGETQYFGPGTRLLVL.

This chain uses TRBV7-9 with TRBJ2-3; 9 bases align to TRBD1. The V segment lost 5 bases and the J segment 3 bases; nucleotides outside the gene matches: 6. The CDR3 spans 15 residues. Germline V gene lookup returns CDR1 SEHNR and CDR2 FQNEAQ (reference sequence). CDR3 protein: CASSPRDRETDTQYF. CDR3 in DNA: TGTGCCAGCAGCCCGCGGGACAGGGAAACAGATACGCAGTATTTT.

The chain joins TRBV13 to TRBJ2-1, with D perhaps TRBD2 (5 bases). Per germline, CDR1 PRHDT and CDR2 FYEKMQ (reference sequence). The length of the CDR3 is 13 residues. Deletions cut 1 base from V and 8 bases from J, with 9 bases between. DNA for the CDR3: TGTGCCAGCAGCTTAGAAACTAGGCATGAGCAGTTCTTC. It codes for CASSLETRHEQFF.

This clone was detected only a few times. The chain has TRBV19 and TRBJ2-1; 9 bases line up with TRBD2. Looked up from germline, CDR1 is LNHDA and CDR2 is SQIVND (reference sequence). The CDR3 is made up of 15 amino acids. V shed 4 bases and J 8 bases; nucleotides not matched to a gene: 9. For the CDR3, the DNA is TGTGCCAGTAGTACCGGGACTAGCAGTTCCGATGAGCAGTTCTTC. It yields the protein CASSTGTSSSDEQFF.

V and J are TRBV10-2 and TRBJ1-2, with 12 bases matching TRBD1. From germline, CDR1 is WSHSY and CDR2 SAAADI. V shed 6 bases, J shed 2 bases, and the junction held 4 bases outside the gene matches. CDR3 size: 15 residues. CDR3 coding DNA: TGCGCCAGCAGACCCGGGACAGGGGGCAACTATGGCTACACCTTC. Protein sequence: CASRPGTGGNYGYTF.

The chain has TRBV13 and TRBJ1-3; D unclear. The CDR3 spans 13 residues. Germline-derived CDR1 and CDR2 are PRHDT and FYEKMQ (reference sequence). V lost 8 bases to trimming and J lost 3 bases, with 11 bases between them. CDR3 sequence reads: CASLSQLGNTIYF. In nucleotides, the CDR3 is TGTGCCAGCTTGTCTCAACTTGGAAACACCATATATTTT.

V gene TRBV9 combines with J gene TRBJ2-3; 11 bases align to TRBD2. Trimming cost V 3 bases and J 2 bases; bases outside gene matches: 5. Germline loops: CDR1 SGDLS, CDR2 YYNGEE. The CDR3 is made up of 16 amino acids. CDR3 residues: CASSGRLAGTTDTQYF. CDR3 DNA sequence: TGTGCCAGCAGCGGTCGACTAGCGGGGACCACAGATACGCAGTATTTT.

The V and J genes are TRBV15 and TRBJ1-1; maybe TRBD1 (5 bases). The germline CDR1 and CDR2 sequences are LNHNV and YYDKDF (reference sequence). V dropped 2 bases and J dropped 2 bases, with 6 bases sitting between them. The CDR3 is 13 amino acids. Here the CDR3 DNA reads TGTGCCACCAGCAGAAGGGGTAACACTGAAGCTTTCTTT. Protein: CATSRRGNTEAFF.

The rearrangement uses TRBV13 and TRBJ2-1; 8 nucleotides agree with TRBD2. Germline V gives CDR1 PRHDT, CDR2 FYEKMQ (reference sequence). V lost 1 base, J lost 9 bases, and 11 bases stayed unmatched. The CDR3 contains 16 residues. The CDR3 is CASSLEWRGELGEQFF. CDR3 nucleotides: TGTGCCAGCAGCTTAGAATGGCGGGGGGAGCTCGGTGAGCAGTTCTTC.

The CDR3 DNA sequence: TGTGCCAGCAGTCCGGGGGGCTACAATGAGCAGTTCTTC. This gives the protein CASSPGGYNEQFF. The rearrangement uses TRBV6-1 and TRBJ2-1; 7 bases are a match to TRBD2. This CDR3 is built from 13 residues. Germline V gene sequence: CDR1 MNHNS, CDR2 SASEGT. With 5 bases clipped from V and 3 bases from J, the junction kept 1 base outside the gene matches.

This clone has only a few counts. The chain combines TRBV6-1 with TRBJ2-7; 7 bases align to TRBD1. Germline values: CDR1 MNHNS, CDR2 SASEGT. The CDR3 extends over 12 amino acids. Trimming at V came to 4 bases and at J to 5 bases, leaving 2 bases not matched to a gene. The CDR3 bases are TGTGCCAGCAGTGGGGACAGTAACGAGCAGTACTTC. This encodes CASSGDSNEQYF.

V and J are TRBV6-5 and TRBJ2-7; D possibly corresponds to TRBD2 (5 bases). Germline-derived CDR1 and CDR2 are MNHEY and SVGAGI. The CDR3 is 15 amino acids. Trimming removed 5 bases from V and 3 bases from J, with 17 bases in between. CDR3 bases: TGTGCCAGCAGTCACGACACGGCCCGGGGCTACGAGCAGTACTTC. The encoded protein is CASSHDTARGYEQYF.

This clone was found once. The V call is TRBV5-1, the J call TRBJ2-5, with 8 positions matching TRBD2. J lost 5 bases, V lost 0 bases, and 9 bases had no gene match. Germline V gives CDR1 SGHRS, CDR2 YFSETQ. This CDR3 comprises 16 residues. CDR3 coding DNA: TGCGCCAGCAGCTTGGATGCCGCGGGGGGAATGGAGACCCAGTACTTC. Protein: CASSLDAAGGMETQYF.

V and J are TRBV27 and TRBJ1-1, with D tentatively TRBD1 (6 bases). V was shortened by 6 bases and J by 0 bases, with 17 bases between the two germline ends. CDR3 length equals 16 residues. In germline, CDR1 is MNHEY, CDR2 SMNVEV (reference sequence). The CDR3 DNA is TGTGCCAGCAGCCGGGGTGGGGGCAGGCTGAACACTGAAGCTTTCTTT. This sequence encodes CASSRGGGRLNTEAFF.

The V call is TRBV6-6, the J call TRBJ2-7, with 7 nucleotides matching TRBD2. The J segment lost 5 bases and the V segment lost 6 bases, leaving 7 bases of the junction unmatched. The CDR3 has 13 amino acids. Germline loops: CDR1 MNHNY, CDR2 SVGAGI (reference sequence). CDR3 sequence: CASSRGTTNEQYF. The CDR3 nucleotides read TGTGCCAGCAGCCGCGGGACTACCAACGAGCAGTACTTC.

CDR3 coding DNA: TGCGCCAGCAGCTGGGGACTGCGGACCTTCAATGAGCAGTTCTTC. It translates to CASSWGLRTFNEQFF. The rearrangement uses TRBV5-1 and TRBJ2-1, with D tentatively TRBD2 (6 bases). Germline CDR1 and CDR2: SGHRS and YFSETQ. CDR3 length equals 15 residues. Deletions cut 3 bases from V and 6 bases from J, with 16 bases between.

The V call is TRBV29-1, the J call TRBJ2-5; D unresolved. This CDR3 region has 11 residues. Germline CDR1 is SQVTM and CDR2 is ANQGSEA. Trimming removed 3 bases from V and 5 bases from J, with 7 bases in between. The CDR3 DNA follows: TGCAGCGTTGAGTATATGGAGACCCAGTACTTC. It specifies CSVEYMETQYF.

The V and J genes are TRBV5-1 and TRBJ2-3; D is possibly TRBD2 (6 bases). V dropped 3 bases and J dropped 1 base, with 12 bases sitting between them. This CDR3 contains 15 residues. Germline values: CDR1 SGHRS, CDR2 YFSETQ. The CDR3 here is CASSWVGGGTDTQYF. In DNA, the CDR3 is TGCGCCAGCAGCTGGGTAGGAGGGGGCACAGATACGCAGTATTTT.

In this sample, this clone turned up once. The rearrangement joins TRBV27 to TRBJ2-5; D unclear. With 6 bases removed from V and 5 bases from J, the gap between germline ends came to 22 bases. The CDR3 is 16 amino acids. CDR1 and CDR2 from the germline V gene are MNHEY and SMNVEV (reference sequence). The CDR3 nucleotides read TGTGCCAGCAGATCCTACGGGTCCTCTCATGGGGAGACCCAGTACTTC. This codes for CASRSYGSSHGETQYF.

The CDR3 nucleotides read TGTGCCAGCAGCCTCCGTCAGGGTGGGATCACAGATACGCAGTATTTT. This sequence encodes CASSLRQGGITDTQYF. The rearrangement links TRBV9 to TRBJ2-3; tentative D call: TRBD1 (5 bases). Germline V gives CDR1 SGDLS, CDR2 YYNGEE. The CDR3 covers 16 residues. V was clipped by 4 bases and J by 2 bases, with 17 bases between them.

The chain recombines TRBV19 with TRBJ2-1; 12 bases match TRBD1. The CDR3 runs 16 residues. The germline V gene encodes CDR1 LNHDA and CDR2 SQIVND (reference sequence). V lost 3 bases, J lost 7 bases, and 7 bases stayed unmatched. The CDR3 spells CASSIPGTGGFNEQFF. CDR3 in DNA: TGTGCCAGTAGTATCCCCGGGACAGGGGGCTTTAATGAGCAGTTCTTC.

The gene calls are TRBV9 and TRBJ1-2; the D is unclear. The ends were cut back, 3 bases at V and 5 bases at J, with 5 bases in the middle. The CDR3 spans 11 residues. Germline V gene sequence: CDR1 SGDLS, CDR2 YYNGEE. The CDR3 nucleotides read TGTGCCAGCAGCGGAGGGTATGGCTACACCTTC. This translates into CASSGGYGYTF. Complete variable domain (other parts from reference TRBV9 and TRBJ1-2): DSGVTQTPKHLITATGQRVTLRCSPRSGDLSVYWYQQSLDQGLQFLIQYYNGEERAKGNILERFSAQQFPDLHSELNLSSLELGDSALYFCASSGGYGYTFGSGTRLTVV.

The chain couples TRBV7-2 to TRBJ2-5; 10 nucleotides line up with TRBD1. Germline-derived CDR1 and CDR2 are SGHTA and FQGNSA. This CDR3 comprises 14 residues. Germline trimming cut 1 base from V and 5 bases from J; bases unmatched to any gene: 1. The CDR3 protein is CASSLGTGGETQYF. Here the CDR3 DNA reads TGTGCCAGCAGCTTAGGGACAGGGGGTGAGACCCAGTACTTC.

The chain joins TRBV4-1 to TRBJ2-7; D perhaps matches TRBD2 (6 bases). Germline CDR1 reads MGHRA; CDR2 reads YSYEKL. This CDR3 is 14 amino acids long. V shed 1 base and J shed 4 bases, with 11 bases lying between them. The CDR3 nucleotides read TGCGCCAGCAGCCAAGTTTGGAGCGGGTACGAGCAGTACTTC. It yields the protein CASSQVWSGYEQYF.

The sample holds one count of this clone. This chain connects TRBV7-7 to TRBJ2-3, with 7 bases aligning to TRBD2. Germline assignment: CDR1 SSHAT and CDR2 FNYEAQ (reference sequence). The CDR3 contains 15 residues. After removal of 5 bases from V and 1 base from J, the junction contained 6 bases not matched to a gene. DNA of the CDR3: TGTGCCAGCAGCCCCCGCCGGGGGGGCACAGATACGCAGTATTTT. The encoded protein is CASSPRRGGTDTQYF.

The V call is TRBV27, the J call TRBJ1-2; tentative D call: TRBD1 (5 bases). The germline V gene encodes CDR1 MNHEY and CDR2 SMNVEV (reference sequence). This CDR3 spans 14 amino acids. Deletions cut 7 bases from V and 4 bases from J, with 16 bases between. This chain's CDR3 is CASMGGTMGYGYTF. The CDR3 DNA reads TGTGCCAGCATGGGGGGGACTATGGGCTATGGCTACACCTTC.

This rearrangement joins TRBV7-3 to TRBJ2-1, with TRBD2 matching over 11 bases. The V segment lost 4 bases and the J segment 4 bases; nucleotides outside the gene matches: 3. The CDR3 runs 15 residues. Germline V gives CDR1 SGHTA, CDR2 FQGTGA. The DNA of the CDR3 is TGTGCCAGCAGCTCGGGACTAGCGGAGTACAATGAGCAGTTCTTC. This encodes CASSSGLAEYNEQFF.